This T cell receptor beta chain stems from a study of regulatory T cells in long-lasting Graves disease. According to the study, TCR beta libraries were built with iRepertoire HTBI primers and CDR3-region Arm-PCR. In TCRdb, the multiplex PCR reads were re-called with MiXCR into one record per CDR3 protein. The sample has 350,000 to 450,000 distinct CDR3 sequences; 15% to 20% are singletons. This clonotype was recorded many times. The ends lost 1 base at V and 6 bases at J; junction bases unmatched: 0. The CDR3 totals 12 residues. In germline, CDR1 is SGHTA, CDR2 FQGTGA. Regarding time point: newly diagnosed GD, antithyroid drugs for less than 3 months. From RNA extracted from PBMCs, the TCR library was made. These data also formed part of another study, on T cells in Graves' hyperthyroidism and ophthalmopathy.

The TCR was taken from a man between 40 and 49 years old with Graves disease. The chain combines TRBV7-3 with TRBJ2-7; TRBD1 aligns across 7 bases. This specimen consisted of peripheral blood mononuclear cells (PBMCs), obtained at new diagnosis, from a patient treated with antithyroid drugs. The CDR3 region is CASSLRDSEQYF. DNA for the CDR3: TGTGCCAGCAGCTTAAGGGACAGCGAGCAGTACTTC.